The 29 T cell receptor beta chains reported below all come from one sample, sequenced in a study of preoperative IRX-2 immunotherapy in early breast cancer. TCRdb's table, derived via immunoSEQ multiplex PCR, lists solely in-frame clones and lacks some. Of tens of thousands of clones listed, around 96% are singletons. Treatment here: preoperative locoregional IRX-2 cytokine immunotherapy. The sequenced sample was tumor tissue, obtained after IRX-2 immunotherapy. The receptors come from a human donor with breast cancer.

This clone was seen a single time. This rearrangement joins TRBV7-9 to TRBJ1-4, with no clear D. Trimming left V 6 bases short and J 3 bases short, with 11 bases between. The CDR3 extends over 14 amino acids. Germline V CDR1 and CDR2: SEHNR, FQNEAQ (reference sequence). CDR3: CASRTRGANEKLFF. The DNA of the CDR3 is TGTGCCAGCAGGACTCGGGGAGCTAATGAAAAACTGTTTTTT.

The gene calls are TRBV11-2 and TRBJ1-2; 7 bases align to TRBD1. The length of the CDR3 is 15 residues. CDR1 is SGHAT, CDR2 FQNNGV, per germline. Unmatched junction bases numbered 8, after V lost 2 bases and J lost 5 bases. CDR3 in DNA: TGTGCCAGCAGCTTAAATTCAGGGGGAGGTTATGGCTACACCTTC. Protein: CASSLNSGGGYGYTF.

This clone appeared a few times. The chain combines TRBV5-1 with TRBJ1-1, with D perhaps matching TRBD1 (5 bases). The ends were cut back, 0 bases at V and 7 bases at J, with 13 bases in the middle. In germline, CDR1 is SGHRS, CDR2 YFSETQ. CDR3 length: 14 amino acids. The CDR3: CASSLVQGTSEAFF. The CDR3 DNA is TGCGCCAGCAGCTTGGTCCAGGGTACAAGTGAAGCTTTCTTT.

Here the CDR3 reads CASSIYPGTTSYGYTF. In DNA form, the CDR3 reads TGTGCCAGCAGCATTTATCCCGGGACAACTTCCTATGGCTACACCTTC. The genes are TRBV21-1 and TRBJ1-2; the listed D gene, TRBD1, was not tested against the DNA. TRBV21-1 is reported as a pseudogene. This CDR3 is 16 amino acids long.

CDR3 sequence (DNA): TGCGCCAGCAGCCAAGGTTCGGGGTTTAAAGGCTACACCTTC. Encoded protein: CASSQGSGFKGYTF. The rearrangement joins TRBV4-1 to TRBJ1-2; D call uncertain. The germline gives CDR1 MGHRA, CDR2 YSYEKL. This CDR3 comprises 14 residues. V lost 1 base and J 8 bases, leaving 14 bases between the germline ends.

The chain is built from TRBV11-1 and TRBJ1-1; D gene ambiguous. The CDR3 sequence is 12 residues long. Per the germline V gene, CDR1 is SGHAT and CDR2 is FQDESV (reference sequence). V lost 3 bases and J 5 bases, leaving 7 bases between the germline ends. CDR3 sequence (DNA): TGTGCCAGCAGCTTTTCGGAAACTGAAGCTTTCTTT. Translation: CASSFSETEAFF.

This sequence joins TRBV6-5 and TRBJ1-5, with no clear D. V dropped 4 bases and J dropped 4 bases, with 8 bases sitting between them. CDR1 MNHEY and CDR2 SVGAGI come from the germline V gene. This CDR3 comprises 13 residues. Written as DNA, the CDR3 is TGTGCCAGCAGTTCGGTTCCTAATCAGCCCCAGCATTTT. Its translation: CASSSVPNQPQHF.

This clone was counted between two and nine times. The chain carries TRBV2 and TRBJ2-7; D remains unclear. This CDR3 contains 19 residues. V lost 8 bases and J lost 0, with 29 bases in between. CDR1 is SNHLY, CDR2 FYNNEI, per germline. CDR3 residues: CASVKRAPGWTVYSYEQYF. Here the CDR3 DNA reads TGTGCCAGCGTTAAACGCGCTCCAGGTTGGACGGTCTACTCCTACGAGCAGTACTTC.

Only one count was recorded for this clone. This chain links TRBV7-9 with TRBJ1-2, with D possibly matching TRBD1 (6 bases). Per germline, CDR1 SEHNR and CDR2 FQNEAQ (reference sequence). The CDR3 consists of 15 residues. V dropped 7 bases and J dropped 4 bases, with 19 bases sitting between them. CDR3 in DNA: TGTGCCAGCACCCCAGGGCGGGGGCCTCTCTATGGCTACACCTTC. It translates to CASTPGRGPLYGYTF.

The V call is TRBV18, the J call TRBJ2-3, with 7 bases lining up with TRBD2. The CDR3 length is 13 residues. With 11 bases clipped from V and 2 bases from J, the junction kept 7 bases outside the gene matches. CDR1 and CDR2 (germline): KGHSH, LQKENI. The CDR3 loop reads CASNGGTTDTQYF. The CDR3 DNA sequence: TGTGCCTCAAACGGGGGGACCACAGATACGCAGTATTTT.

J is TRBJ2-3 and V is TRBV7-9, with D possibly matching TRBD2 (7 bases). V was cut by 2 bases and J by 3 bases, with 18 bases left in between. This CDR3 contains 17 residues. Germline V lookup: CDR1 SEHNR, CDR2 FQNEAQ (reference sequence). For the CDR3, the DNA is TGTGCCAGCAGCTTACAGCTCCGGGGGGCCGGGACAGATACGCAGTATTTT. This sequence encodes CASSLQLRGAGTDTQYF.

V usage is TRBV19 and J usage is TRBJ2-3; no reliable D call. In germline, CDR1 is LNHDA, CDR2 SQIVND (reference sequence). Deletions cut 3 bases from V and 5 bases from J, with 3 bases between. The CDR3 contains 11 residues. CDR3 bases: TGTGCCAGTAGTATGGGAGATACGCAGTATTTT. Protein product: CASSMGDTQYF.

This clone was observed a handful of times. This chain uses TRBV27 with TRBJ2-2; TRBD2 matches 11 bases. This CDR3 has 16 amino acids. The V and J ends lost 3 bases and 7 bases, in that order; junction bases with no gene match: 7. In germline, CDR1 is MNHEY, CDR2 SMNVEV (reference sequence). CDR3 nucleotide sequence: TGTGCCAGCAGTTTCCGGACTAGCGGGCCGGGCGGGGAGCTGTTTTTT. As protein: CASSFRTSGPGGELFF.

The chain recombines TRBV2 with TRBJ2-5; no firm D call. The V end was cut by 4 bases, the J end by 11 bases, with 17 bases between. The CDR3 length is 13 residues. From germline, CDR1 is SNHLY and CDR2 FYNNEI. CDR3 sequence reads: CASSGGRAIEQYF. CDR3 nucleotide sequence: TGTGCCAGCAGTGGAGGACGGGCAATAGAGCAGTACTTC.

The V and J genes are TRBV2 and TRBJ2-7, with TRBD2 matching 8 bases. J lost 2 bases, V lost 5 bases, and 5 bases had no gene match. CDR3 length: 14 residues. Germline values: CDR1 SNHLY, CDR2 FYNNEI. The CDR3 DNA sequence: TGTGCCAGCAGTTCTGTTAGCGGGGCCTACGAGCAGTACTTC. It encodes CASSSVSGAYEQYF.

This clone has just one count. The rearrangement links TRBV19 to TRBJ2-1; a weak D match, TRBD2 (5 bases). Trimming took off 6 bases at V and 0 bases at J, with 12 bases between the two ends. CDR1 and CDR2 (germline): LNHDA, SQIVND (reference sequence). The CDR3 runs 15 residues. CDR3 sequence (DNA): TGTGCCAGTAGCACTACTAGTATCTCCTACAATGAGCAGTTCTTC. This gives the protein CASSTTSISYNEQFF.

The V gene is TRBV7-9, the J gene TRBJ2-3; 12 positions agree with TRBD2. The CDR3 is made up of 17 amino acids. Per the germline V gene, CDR1 is SEHNR and CDR2 is FQNEAQ (reference sequence). Germline trimming cut 7 bases from V and 1 base from J; bases unmatched to any gene: 9. The CDR3 loop reads CASNIWTSGDRTDTQYF. CDR3 in DNA: TGTGCCAGCAACATTTGGACTAGCGGGGACCGCACAGATACGCAGTATTTT.

The chain links TRBV5-1 to TRBJ1-6, with D perhaps matching TRBD1 (5 bases). CDR1 and CDR2 (germline): SGHRS, YFSETQ. There are 15 residues in the CDR3. V lost 3 bases and J lost 13, with 20 bases in between. The DNA of the CDR3 is TGCGCCAGCAGCTACTACCGGGACGGCCTGGCCCCCCTCCACTTT. Translated: CASSYYRDGLAPLHF. Looking up the rest from reference TRBV5-1 and TRBJ1-6 gives the full variable domain: KAGVTQTPRYLIKTRGQQVTLSCSPISGHRSVSWYQQTPGQGLQFLFEYFSETQRNKGNFPGRFSGRQFSNSRSEMNVSTLELGDSALYLCASSYYRDGLAPLHFGNGTRLTVT.

The V and J genes are TRBV29-1 and TRBJ1-2, with D tentatively TRBD1 (6 bases). The germline CDR1 and CDR2 sequences are SQVTM and ANQGSEA. With 4 bases removed from V and 2 bases from J, the gap between germline ends came to 8 bases. The CDR3 has 12 amino acids. In DNA, the CDR3 is TGCAGCGTTGCCAGGGGAAACTATGGCTACACCTTC. Amino acids: CSVARGNYGYTF.

The rearrangement uses TRBV5-6 and TRBJ2-3; D remains ambiguous. CDR1 and CDR2 (germline): SGHDT, YYEEEE. Trimming removed 0 bases from V and 5 bases from J, with 1 base in between. The CDR3 length is 11 residues. CDR3: CASSLVDTQYF. CDR3 coding DNA: TGTGCCAGCAGCTTGGTAGATACGCAGTATTTT.

The genes are TRBV7-2 and TRBJ2-3; the D is unclear. Germline V lookup: CDR1 SGHTA, CDR2 FQGNSA. CDR3 length: 16 residues. The V end was cut by 1 base, the J end by 6 bases, with 17 bases between. DNA of the CDR3: TGTGCCAGCAGCTTAGGCTCCGCGGCTGGGTCGGATACGCAGTATTTT. This sequence encodes CASSLGSAAGSDTQYF.

J is TRBJ2-5 and V is TRBV7-2, with 9 bases aligning to TRBD2. V shed 2 bases, J shed 4 bases, and the junction held 5 bases outside the gene matches. The CDR3 length is 15 residues. Germline V gives CDR1 SGHTA, CDR2 FQGNSA. The CDR3 nucleotides read TGTGCCAGCAGCTTACTACTAGCGGGTGGAGAGACCCAGTACTTC. Translating it yields CASSLLLAGGETQYF. Using reference TRBV7-2 and TRBJ2-5 for the parts outside the CDR3, the full variable domain is GAGVSQSPSNKVTEKGKDVELRCDPISGHTALYWYRQSLGQGLEFLIYFQGNSAPDKSGLPSDRFSAERTGGSVSTLTIQRTQQEDSAVYLCASSLLLAGGETQYFGPGTRLLVL.

The CDR3: CSVDLTDGGGQYF. The CDR3 nucleotides read TGCAGCGTTGATTTAACCGACGGAGGGGGGCAGTACTTC. V and J are TRBV29-1 and TRBJ2-7, with D tentatively TRBD1 or TRBD2 (6 bases each). V lost 3 bases to trimming and J lost 9 bases, with 18 bases between them. Germline loops: CDR1 SQVTM, CDR2 ANQGSEA. This CDR3 is 13 amino acids long.

This sequence joins TRBV4-1 and TRBJ2-5; 10 positions agree with TRBD2. The J segment lost 5 bases and the V segment lost 4 bases, leaving 7 bases of the junction unmatched. CDR1 is MGHRA and CDR2 is YSYEKL in the germline V gene. The CDR3 covers 15 residues. The CDR3 nucleotides are TGCGCCAGCAGCCCCGGAGCGGGGGGGCCGGAGACCCAGTACTTC. Translated: CASSPGAGGPETQYF.

The chain recombines TRBV9 with TRBJ2-3; D unresolved. Trimming shortened V by 5 bases and J by 2 bases, and 9 bases separated the two germline ends. This CDR3 is built from 13 residues. Germline assignment: CDR1 SGDLS and CDR2 YYNGEE. The CDR3 protein is CASSHEDTDTQYF. The CDR3 DNA follows: TGTGCCAGCAGTCATGAGGACACAGATACGCAGTATTTT.

The CDR3 spells CASSFTGNQPQHF. The CDR3 nucleotides read TGTGCCAGCAGCTTTACAGGCAATCAGCCCCAGCATTTT. The gene calls are TRBV5-6 and TRBJ1-5; D remains ambiguous. This CDR3 has 13 amino acids. Germline values: CDR1 SGHDT, CDR2 YYEEEE. Trimming removed 2 bases from V and 2 bases from J, with 5 bases in between.

The V and J genes are TRBV6-5 and TRBJ2-1; 11 nucleotides align to TRBD2. Germline-derived CDR1 and CDR2 are MNHEY and SVGAGI. With V trimmed by 5 bases and J by 9 bases, 9 bases remained unmatched. The CDR3 contains 15 residues. The CDR3 sequence is CASSPTSGIIIEQFF. The CDR3 DNA reads as TGTGCCAGCAGTCCGACTAGCGGGATAATAATTGAGCAGTTCTTC.

This chain uses TRBV5-1 with TRBJ1-1; TRBD1 is a possible D gene (5 bases). The CDR3 spans 15 residues. The germline gives CDR1 SGHRS, CDR2 YFSETQ. Between the trimmed V and J ends, which lost 4 bases and 1 base, there was a span of 14 bases. CDR3 sequence: CASSPIAGRNTEAFF. The CDR3 DNA follows: TGCGCCAGCAGCCCCATTGCGGGGCGGAACACTGAAGCTTTCTTT.

This chain connects TRBV11-2 to TRBJ1-2; D unresolved. V gave up 1 base and J gave up 1 base, with 4 bases separating them. The CDR3 has 13 amino acids. The germline V gene encodes CDR1 SGHAT and CDR2 FQNNGV. The CDR3 coding sequence is TGTGCCAGCAGCTTAGGCATTAACTATGGCTACACCTTC. Translation: CASSLGINYGYTF.